One sample yielded the 23 T cell receptor beta chains listed below, sequenced in a study of blood T cell repertoires in COVID-19. Here immunoSEQ multiplex PCR was the method, and the copy in TCRdb shows in-frame clones only, minus some. The data hold around 300,000 clones, with around 87% observed a single time. Sequencing was done on a sample of PBMCs or T cells enriched from blood (not recorded which). These receptors originate from a woman under 30 with acute COVID-19.

This rearrangement joins TRBV6-5 to TRBJ1-6; D is undetermined. The germline V gene encodes CDR1 MNHEY and CDR2 SVGAGI. Trimming pared 0 bases from V and 7 bases from J, leaving 10 bases between. This CDR3 contains 15 residues. The CDR3 is CASSYSTYMNSPLHF. The CDR3 nucleotides are TGTGCCAGCAGTTACTCGACATATATGAATTCACCCCTCCACTTT.

This clone was observed a few times. The V and J genes are TRBV6-5 and TRBJ2-7, with 9 positions matching TRBD2. There are 15 residues in the CDR3. Trimming cost V 0 bases and J 6 bases; bases outside gene matches: 6. CDR1 and CDR2 from the germline V gene are MNHEY and SVGAGI. The CDR3 DNA is TGTGCCAGCAGTTACTCGTGGCTAGCGGGAAGCGAGCAGTACTTC. Its translation is CASSYSWLAGSEQYF.

The chain employs TRBV27 and TRBJ2-2, with D hard to call. Germline-derived CDR1 and CDR2 are MNHEY and SMNVEV (reference sequence). The germline V and J ends were trimmed by 6 bases and 8 bases, with 10 bases remaining between them. The CDR3 totals 12 residues. The CDR3 nucleotides read TGTGCCAGCAGCCCGCGTTCTGGGGAGCTGTTTTTT. Protein sequence: CASSPRSGELFF.

CDR3 in amino acids: CASSETGNSYEQYF. DNA of the CDR3: TGTGCCAGCAGCGAGACAGGGAATTCCTACGAGCAGTACTTC. This chain joins TRBV28 and TRBJ2-7, with 7 positions matching TRBD1. V shed 6 bases, J shed 1 base, and the junction held 6 bases outside the gene matches. Germline V gene lookup returns CDR1 MDHEN and CDR2 SYDVKM. The CDR3 loop spans 14 amino acids.

This clone was detected once. The rearrangement joins TRBV11-2 to TRBJ2-1; 9 bases line up with TRBD2. With V trimmed by 5 bases and J by 0 bases, 5 bases remained unmatched. Germline values: CDR1 SGHAT, CDR2 FQNNGV. The CDR3 has 16 residues. CDR3 sequence: CASSRRLAASYNEQFF. The DNA for the CDR3 is TGTGCCAGCAGCCGAAGACTAGCGGCCTCCTACAATGAGCAGTTCTTC.

The chain has TRBV19 and TRBJ2-7; 15 nucleotides match TRBD2. Germline CDR1 and CDR2: LNHDA and SQIVND (reference sequence). CDR3 length equals 20 residues. The V gene end was trimmed by 6 bases and the J gene end by 3 bases; junction bases not matched to a gene: 18. The CDR3 nucleotides are TGTGCCAGTAGAAAGCGGGGGACTGGGACTAGCGGGAGGCCCATCTACGAGCAGTACTTC. Amino acids: CASRKRGTGTSGRPIYEQYF.

In DNA, the CDR3 is TGTGCCAGCAGTTTAGTCAGGTCGGAAAAACTGTTTTTT. Translated: CASSLVRSEKLFF. The chain couples TRBV28 to TRBJ1-4; D remains unclear. CDR1 and CDR2 from the germline V gene are MDHEN and SYDVKM. Between the trimmed V and J ends, which lost 2 bases and 8 bases, there was a span of 9 bases. This CDR3 region has 13 residues.

The rearrangement uses TRBV19 and TRBJ1-3, with TRBD1 matching over 9 bases. Per germline, CDR1 LNHDA and CDR2 SQIVND (reference sequence). Losses at the gene ends were 4 bases for V and 4 bases for J; bases not matched to a gene: 5. There are 15 residues in the CDR3. The CDR3 DNA is TGTGCCAGTAGTACCGACAGGGGGAGGGGAAACACCATATATTTT. Its translation: CASSTDRGRGNTIYF. The variable domain in full, completed from reference TRBV19 and TRBJ1-3, reads DGGITQSPKYLFRKEGQNVTLSCEQNLNHDAMYWYRQDPGQGLRLIYYSQIVNDFQKGDIAEGYSVSREKKESFPLTVTSAQKNPTAFYLCASSTDRGRGNTIYFGEGSWLTVV.

The chain combines TRBV11-2 with TRBJ2-3; a possible D gene is TRBD2 (6 bases). CDR3 size: 17 residues. V was clipped by 5 bases and J by 11 bases, with 29 bases between them. Germline lookup yields CDR1 SGHAT and CDR2 FQNNGV. CDR3 residues: CASSPGGLLRGLWVQYF. The CDR3 region has the DNA TGTGCCAGCAGCCCCGGGGGACTTCTGAGGGGCCTGTGGGTGCAGTATTTT.

The chain recombines TRBV18 with TRBJ2-7; D gene uncertain. The V gene's germline CDR1 is KGHSH and CDR2 LQKENI. This CDR3 has 11 amino acids. Between the trimmed V and J ends, which lost 3 bases and 2 bases, there was a span of 2 bases. Written as DNA, the CDR3 is TGTGCCAGCTCACCCGCCTACGAGCAGTACTTC. It translates to CASSPAYEQYF.

This clone was detected only once. The CDR3 sequence: CASSQLGTAYTEAFF. For the CDR3, the DNA is TGTGCCAGCAGCCAGCTTGGGACAGCCTACACTGAAGCTTTCTTT. The gene calls are TRBV3-1 (or the pseudogene TRBV3-2) and TRBJ1-1, with 7 bases identical to TRBD1. Trimming removed 3 bases from V and 3 bases from J; junction bases left unmatched: 7. The CDR3 loop spans 15 amino acids. CDR1 LGHDT and CDR2 YNNKEL come from the germline V gene (reference sequence).

The rearrangement joins TRBV7-9 to TRBJ2-1, with 13 nucleotides matching TRBD2. Germline-derived CDR1 and CDR2 are SEHNR and FQNEAQ (reference sequence). This CDR3 spans 17 amino acids. The junction had 10 bases not matched to a gene; V was cut back by 5 bases and J by 6 bases. Here the CDR3 reads CASSHGETSGRVNEQFF. DNA of the CDR3: TGTGCCAGCAGCCACGGGGAAACTAGCGGGAGGGTCAATGAGCAGTTCTTC.

The chain links TRBV7-3 to TRBJ1-1; possible D gene TRBD1, 5 bases. The CDR3 consists of 16 residues. CDR1 SGHTA and CDR2 FQGTGA come from the germline V gene. V lost 2 bases, J lost 3 bases, and 16 bases lay in between. The CDR3 nucleotides read TGTGCCAGCAGCTTAGGATTTGGCAGGGCGGACACTGAAGCTTTCTTT. Translation: CASSLGFGRADTEAFF.

The chain has TRBV6-2 or TRBV6-3 and TRBJ2-2, with 10 bases aligning to TRBD1. V was clipped by 2 bases and J by 4 bases; unmatched bases: 4. The CDR3 has 16 residues. Germline V gene data show CDR1 as MNHEY and CDR2 as SVGEGT. DNA of the CDR3: TGTGCCAGCAGTTACCAGGGACAGGGGATCACCGGGGAGCTGTTTTTT. This gives the protein CASSYQGQGITGELFF.

This clone was counted a single time. The chain joins TRBV7-8 to TRBJ2-7; the match to TRBD2 covers 11 bases. The CDR3 extends over 17 amino acids. Looked up from germline, CDR1 is SGHVS and CDR2 is FQNEAQ. V lost 1 base, J lost 5 bases, and 10 bases stayed unmatched. This chain's CDR3 is CASSLGTLAGVSDEQYF. CDR3 in DNA: TGTGCCAGCAGCTTAGGAACACTAGCGGGAGTATCTGACGAGCAGTACTTC.

The chain couples TRBV4-3 to TRBJ1-6; D is uncertain. V was cut by 0 bases and J by 12 bases, with 9 bases left in between. The CDR3 runs 13 residues. Germline CDR1 and CDR2: LGHNA and YSLEER. CDR3 amino acids: CASSQDGSLPLHF. CDR3 sequence (DNA): TGCGCCAGCAGCCAAGATGGGAGCCTACCCCTCCACTTT.

This chain uses TRBV19 with TRBJ1-2; a possible D gene is TRBD1 (5 bases). V was cut by 2 bases and J by 5 bases, with 15 bases left in between. The germline V gene has CDR1 LNHDA and CDR2 SQIVND (reference sequence). The CDR3 extends over 15 amino acids. The chain's CDR3 is CASSIRWAQEYGYTF. The CDR3 DNA is TGTGCCAGTAGTATACGTTGGGCACAGGAGTATGGCTACACCTTC.

The rearrangement links TRBV5-3 to TRBJ2-4; D gene unclear. TRBV5-3 is an open reading frame whose function is uncertain. V shed 0 bases and J shed 0 bases, with 22 bases lying between them. This CDR3 is 20 amino acids long. CDR3 sequence: CARSLVIACMSYLAKNIQYF. CDR3 in DNA: TGTGCCAGAAGCTTGGTGATCGCGTGCATGTCTTATCTAGCCAAAAACATTCAGTACTTC.

V and J are TRBV7-2 and TRBJ2-1; 8 bases agree with TRBD1. Per germline, CDR1 SGHTA and CDR2 FQGNSA. The CDR3 consists of 14 residues. Trimming removed 1 base from V and 7 bases from J; junction bases left unmatched: 3. CDR3 amino acids: CASSLGDRRNEQFF. For the CDR3, the DNA is TGTGCCAGCAGCTTAGGGGACAGGAGGAATGAGCAGTTCTTC.

This rearrangement joins TRBV18 to TRBJ2-3; TRBD2 matches 13 bases. The CDR3 has 16 amino acids. Germline loops: CDR1 KGHSH, CDR2 LQKENI. J was trimmed by 4 bases and V by 1 base; bases with no gene match: 2. As DNA, the CDR3 is TGTGCCAGCTCACCACGGGGACTAGCGGGACCAGATACGCAGTATTTT. Encoded protein: CASSPRGLAGPDTQYF.

The chain carries TRBV11-2 and TRBJ2-1, with D perhaps matching TRBD2 (6 bases). Per germline, CDR1 SGHAT and CDR2 FQNNGV. The ends were cut back, 4 bases at V and 5 bases at J, with 15 bases in the middle. The CDR3 contains 15 residues. The CDR3 protein is CASSSGGVTDNEQFF. CDR3 DNA: TGTGCCAGCAGCTCCGGCGGGGTTACCGACAATGAGCAGTTCTTC. The full variable domain, rest sourced from reference TRBV11-2 and TRBJ2-1, is EAGVAQSPRYKIIEKRQSVAFWCNPISGHATLYWYQQILGQGPKLLIQFQNNGVVDDSQLPKDRFSAERLKGVDSTLKIQPAKLEDSAVYLCASSSGGVTDNEQFFGPGTRLTVL.

The chain uses TRBV5-4 and TRBJ2-7; 7 bases match TRBD1. Looked up from germline, CDR1 is SGHNT and CDR2 is YYREEE (reference sequence). With V trimmed by 0 bases and J by 0 bases, 3 bases remained unmatched. The CDR3 runs to 15 residues. CDR3 region: CASSLAGTVSYEQYF. CDR3 coding DNA: TGTGCCAGCAGCTTGGCCGGGACAGTCTCCTACGAGCAGTACTTC.

This chain joins TRBV7-9 and TRBJ2-5; 7 bases map to TRBD2. Germline V lookup: CDR1 SEHNR, CDR2 FQNEAQ (reference sequence). The CDR3 contains 10 residues. J was trimmed by 5 bases and V by 11 bases; bases with no gene match: 2. In DNA, the CDR3 is TGTGCCCTGGGGGGGGAGACCCAGTACTTC. Translation: CALGGETQYF.